The present TCR beta chain was sequenced within a study of healthy donors' naive CD4 and CD8 T cells. This clonotype appeared a single time. Germline assignment: CDR1 SGHDT and CDR2 YYEEEE. The CDR3 loop spans 13 amino acids. V dropped 0 bases and J dropped 0 bases, with 4 bases sitting between them. Each TCR library used approximately 500 ng of total RNA and a linear amplification protocol. MiXCR was run by TCRdb on the reads, yielding one entry per CDR3 protein. The data show approximately 180,000 distinct CDR3 sequences, with under 85% seen just once and about 2.1% held by the top ten. The origin of this receptor is a pool of human donors in good health; the sample pools cells from several healthy donors. The chain couples TRBV5-6 to TRBJ2-7; D ambiguous. The sequencing sample was made of naive CD4+ and CD8+ T cells sorted from blood, pooled from several donors. CDR3 region: CASSLESSYEQYF. CDR3 DNA sequence: TGTGCCAGCAGCTTGGAGAGCTCCTACGAGCAGTACTTC. The variable domain in full, with the rest retrieved from reference TRBV5-6 and TRBJ2-7, is DAGVTQSPTHLIKTRGQQVTLRCSPKSGHDTVSWYQQALGQGPQFIFQYYEEEERQRGNFPDRFSGHQFPNYSSELNVNALLLGDSALYLCASSLESSYEQYFGPGTRLTVT.